Shown below are 17 T cell receptor beta chains from a single sample sequenced in a study of blood T cell repertoires in COVID-19. The repertoire was sequenced with immunoSEQ multiplex PCR; TCRdb's copy has only in-frame clones and lacks some. Among about 83,000 clones listed, roughly nine tenths were seen once. Source material: peripheral blood. These receptors were collected from a woman at least 80 years old with active or convalescent COVID-19.

This clone was counted once. The chain employs TRBV5-4 and TRBJ1-3; perhaps TRBD1 as D (5 bases). The germline CDR1 and CDR2 sequences are SGHNT and YYREEE (reference sequence). Trimming took off 0 bases at V and 2 bases at J, with 12 bases between the two ends. The CDR3 runs to 16 residues. DNA for the CDR3: TGTGCCAGCAGCTTGGGTCAGGGAAACCCTGGAAACACCATATATTTT. This encodes CASSLGQGNPGNTIYF.

The chain joins TRBV7-9 to TRBJ2-2; 9 bases map to TRBD1. Germline V lookup: CDR1 SEHNR, CDR2 FQNEAQ (reference sequence). The CDR3 totals 17 residues. The V gene end was trimmed by 5 bases and the J gene end by 6 bases; junction bases not matched to a gene: 13. The CDR3 loop is CASSTTGTGSGAGELFF. DNA of the CDR3: TGTGCCAGCAGCACGACTGGGACAGGGTCCGGGGCCGGGGAGCTGTTTTTT.

This clone was recorded once. This chain joins TRBV24-1 and TRBJ1-5; TRBD1 aligns across 9 bases. The trim removed 3 bases at V and 4 bases at J, leaving 6 bases unmatched. Germline loops: CDR1 KGHDR, CDR2 SFDVKD. This CDR3 has 16 residues. CDR3 protein: CATSDPGTGRNQPQHF. The CDR3 bases are TGTGCCACCAGTGATCCCGGGACAGGGAGGAATCAGCCCCAGCATTTT.

This clone was seen a few times. The CDR3 region is CASSRGTSGTAYEQYF. Written as DNA, the CDR3 is TGTGCCAGCAGCCGAGGGACTAGCGGGACCGCCTACGAGCAGTACTTC. J is TRBJ2-7 and V is TRBV7-8, with 13 positions matching TRBD2. The germline CDR1 and CDR2 sequences are SGHVS and FQNEAQ. The CDR3 runs 16 residues. Germline trimming cut 5 bases from V and 2 bases from J; bases unmatched to any gene: 6.

The chain has TRBV19 and TRBJ1-2, with 8 nucleotides matching TRBD1. This CDR3 spans 15 amino acids. In germline, CDR1 is LNHDA, CDR2 SQIVND (reference sequence). The trim removed 3 bases at V and 3 bases at J, leaving 6 bases unmatched. The CDR3 DNA is TGTGCCAGTAGTATCGGACAGGGTATTCACTATGGCTACACCTTC. Its translation: CASSIGQGIHYGYTF.

On this clone: One end of the junction varies from germline; a read error may be responsible. The V gene is TRBV19, the J gene TRBJ1-2, with 8 bases fitting TRBD1. CDR3 size: 14 residues. The germline gives CDR1 LNHDA, CDR2 SQIVND (reference sequence). The CDR3: CASSLTGTGLTFDF. CDR3 nucleotides: TGTGCCAGTAGCCTTACCGGGACAGGACTAACGTTCGACTTC. The full variable domain, with the rest looked up from reference TRBV19 and TRBJ1-2, is DGGITQSPKYLFRKEGQNVTLSCEQNLNHDAMYWYRQDPGQGLRLIYYSQIVNDFQKGDIAEGYSVSREKKESFPLTVTSAQKNPTAFYLCASSLTGTGLTFDFGSGTRLTVV.

The V call is TRBV28, the J call TRBJ1-4; D is undetermined. In germline, CDR1 is MDHEN, CDR2 SYDVKM. V lost 2 bases and J 6 bases, leaving 16 bases between the germline ends. This CDR3 region has 16 residues. CDR3 loop: CASSLSSGVIDEKLFF. The DNA of the CDR3 is TGTGCCAGCAGTTTAAGTAGCGGGGTCATAGATGAAAAACTGTTTTTT.

The chain recombines TRBV28 with TRBJ1-6; D uncertain. Germline lookup yields CDR1 MDHEN and CDR2 SYDVKM. The germline V and J ends were trimmed by 1 base and 8 bases, with 3 bases remaining between them. This CDR3 is built from 12 residues. CDR3: CASSLSYSPLHF. The CDR3 DNA sequence: TGTGCCAGCAGTTTATCCTATTCACCCCTCCACTTT.

The V call is TRBV14, the J call TRBJ2-7; D is ambiguous. Germline values: CDR1 SGHDN, CDR2 FVKESK. The CDR3 sequence is 14 residues long. The V end was cut by 4 bases, the J end by 2 bases, with 12 bases between. The CDR3 protein is CASSPLGRPYEQYF. CDR3 sequence (DNA): TGTGCCAGCAGCCCTCTGGGCAGACCCTACGAGCAGTACTTC.

This clone was seen just once. The chain couples TRBV28 to TRBJ1-2; no clear D gene. CDR3 length equals 13 residues. Germline V CDR1 and CDR2: MDHEN, SYDVKM. The V end lost 2 bases, the J end lost 1 base, and 5 bases lay between the germline ends. CDR3 sequence: CASSLANNYGYTF. The DNA for the CDR3 is TGTGCCAGCAGTTTAGCGAATAACTATGGCTACACCTTC.

CDR3 nucleotides: TGTGCCAGCAGCCCCTGGTCGGGGTCTGGGGCCAACGTCCTGACTTTC. Amino acids: CASSPWSGSGANVLTF. The chain employs TRBV27 and TRBJ2-6, with a possible D match to TRBD2 (5 bases). Per germline, CDR1 MNHEY and CDR2 SMNVEV (reference sequence). The V gene lost 6 bases and the J gene lost 1 base, with 13 bases spanning the gap. This CDR3 region has 16 residues.

The rearrangement joins TRBV2 to TRBJ1-2; unclear D gene. This CDR3 is 13 amino acids long. The ends were cut back, 8 bases at V and 1 base at J, with 11 bases in the middle. CDR1 is SNHLY and CDR2 is FYNNEI in the germline V gene. The CDR3 reads CASEYGYNYGYTF. DNA for the CDR3: TGTGCCAGCGAGTACGGTTATAACTATGGCTACACCTTC.

The chain combines TRBV24-1 with TRBJ1-2; perhaps TRBD1 as D (6 bases). V was shortened by 3 bases and J by 4 bases, with 8 bases between the two germline ends. This CDR3 comprises 13 residues. Germline assignment: CDR1 KGHDR and CDR2 SFDVKD. CDR3 sequence reads: CATSDTDSYGYTF. CDR3 nucleotides: TGTGCCACCAGTGATACGGACAGCTATGGCTACACCTTC.

The chain combines TRBV9 with TRBJ1-6; D might be TRBD1 (5 bases). Germline V gene data show CDR1 as SGDLS and CDR2 as YYNGEE. Between the trimmed V and J ends, which lost 3 bases and 9 bases, there was a span of 22 bases. This CDR3 region has 17 residues. CDR3 nucleotides: TGTGCCAGCAGCGCCCCACAGGTGGGTCTTCTGGCTTCACCCCTCCACTTT. As protein: CASSAPQVGLLASPLHF.

The V and J genes are TRBV19 and TRBJ2-5; no clear D gene. Per germline, CDR1 LNHDA and CDR2 SQIVND (reference sequence). V was clipped by 5 bases and J by 3 bases, with 10 bases between them. This CDR3 has 13 amino acids. The DNA for the CDR3 is TGTGCCAGTAGTCCCCAGGCCGAAGAGACCCAGTACTTC. It encodes CASSPQAEETQYF.

The rearrangement joins TRBV19 to TRBJ2-5; TRBD2 is a possible D gene (5 bases). The CDR3 is made up of 13 amino acids. V lost 7 bases, J lost 1 base, and 10 bases lay in between. Germline lookup yields CDR1 LNHDA and CDR2 SQIVND (reference sequence). CDR3 DNA sequence: TGTGCCAGTAACCCGGGAACCCAAGAGACCCAGTACTTC. It translates to CASNPGTQETQYF.

The chain's CDR3 is CAISEGGSNEKLFF. CDR3 DNA: TGTGCCATCAGTGAAGGAGGGTCTAATGAAAAACTGTTTTTT. The chain employs TRBV10-3 and TRBJ1-4; no reliable D call. CDR3 length equals 14 residues. V lost 3 bases and J lost 3, with 8 bases in between. CDR1 and CDR2 from the germline V gene are ENHRY and SYGVKD.